These 29 T cell receptor beta chains came from one sample sequenced in a study of cytomegalovirus exposure and HLA in healthy donors. It was with 60 Vbeta and 13 Jbeta primers that the PCR ran. The protocol was immunoSEQ multiplex PCR, while the TCRdb copy is restricted to in-frame clones and leaves out a portion. The top ten hold 1.6% of the sample, which has around 190,000 clones, roughly 77% seen once. The sample comprised PBMCs. The receptors derive from a woman aged 50 to 65 in good health and CMV-seronegative.

The chain employs TRBV5-8 and TRBJ1-2; 7 bases match TRBD1. J gave up 4 bases and V 7 bases, and 7 bases lay outside the gene matches. This CDR3 is built from 13 residues. Germline assignment: CDR1 SGHTS and CDR2 YDEGEE. The CDR3 loop is CASPPSGGYGYTF. The CDR3 DNA sequence: TGTGCCAGCCCCCCGTCAGGGGGCTATGGCTACACCTTC.

The V and J genes are TRBV5-1 and TRBJ2-7; D is unresolved. The CDR3 length is 14 residues. Per germline, CDR1 SGHRS and CDR2 YFSETQ. V shed 4 bases and J shed 0 bases, with 11 bases lying between them. The CDR3 spells CASSVHSFSYEQYF. The CDR3, as DNA: TGCGCCAGCAGCGTACATTCTTTCTCCTACGAGCAGTACTTC.

V and J are TRBV10-3 and TRBJ2-1, with 13 nucleotides matching TRBD2. After removal of 4 bases from V and 0 bases from J, the junction contained 9 bases not matched to a gene. CDR1 is ENHRY and CDR2 is SYGVKD in the germline V gene. The CDR3 is made up of 19 amino acids. This CDR3 is CAISGTKLAGGSSYNEQFF. CDR3 nucleotides: TGTGCCATCAGTGGTACGAAACTAGCGGGGGGGAGCTCCTACAATGAGCAGTTCTTC.

This chain links TRBV6-5 with TRBJ2-7; D gene uncertain. CDR1 is MNHEY and CDR2 is SVGAGI in the germline V gene. This CDR3 is built from 15 residues. The V and J ends lost 5 bases and 1 base respectively, with 15 bases between them. The CDR3 region has the DNA TGTGCCAGCAGTCGCAAACCTACCGGTTCCTACGAGCAGTACTTC. It is translated as CASSRKPTGSYEQYF.

The V gene is TRBV11-2, the J gene TRBJ1-3; unclear D gene. Germline-derived CDR1 and CDR2 are SGHAT and FQNNGV. The V gene lost 1 base and the J gene lost 0 bases, with 19 bases spanning the gap. The CDR3 extends over 19 amino acids. CDR3 nucleotide sequence: TGTGCCAGCAGCTTAGCTAATGGGCGACGGATTCTCTCTGGAAACACCATATATTTT. Translating it yields CASSLANGRRILSGNTIYF.

The chain joins TRBV7-9 to TRBJ1-2, with 9 positions matching TRBD1. CDR1 and CDR2 from the germline V gene are SEHNR and FQNEAQ (reference sequence). The CDR3 consists of 17 residues. V shed 1 base, J shed 8 bases, and the junction held 14 bases outside the gene matches. The chain's CDR3 is CASSLVGWGTGSHGYTF. CDR3 in DNA: TGTGCCAGCAGCTTAGTCGGTTGGGGGACAGGGAGTCACGGCTACACCTTC.

The chain uses TRBV6-6 and TRBJ2-5; D might be TRBD1 (5 bases). The J call may be faulty, since TRBJ2-7 better matches the DNA end. In germline, CDR1 is MNHNY, CDR2 SVGAGI (reference sequence). The CDR3 loop spans 13 amino acids. In DNA form, the CDR3 reads TGTGCCAGCGGAAAGGGGCAGGCCTACGAGCAGTACTTC. Protein: CASGKGQAYEQYF.

The chain employs TRBV29-1 and TRBJ2-1; D gene uncertain. Trimming took 6 bases from V and 3 from J, leaving 12 bases between them. Germline V lookup: CDR1 SQVTM, CDR2 ANQGSEA. The CDR3 extends over 13 amino acids. The CDR3 nucleotides are TGCAGCGTAGTCCTCGGTGACTACAATGAGCAGTTCTTC. It is translated as CSVVLGDYNEQFF.

The chain employs TRBV10-2 and TRBJ2-7; the D gene is possibly TRBD1 (6 bases). Trimming removed 3 bases from V and 3 bases from J, with 9 bases in between. Germline values: CDR1 WSHSY, CDR2 SAAADI. The CDR3 has 13 amino acids. CDR3: CASSDLDSYEQYF. The CDR3 DNA follows: TGCGCCAGCAGTGATCTGGACAGCTACGAGCAGTACTTC.

This clone was seen a few times. The chain couples TRBV7-2 to TRBJ1-1; the match to TRBD1 covers 12 bases. This CDR3 is built from 16 residues. Germline values: CDR1 SGHTA, CDR2 FQGNSA. V dropped 7 bases and J dropped 3; count of bases not matched to a gene: 9. The CDR3 DNA follows: TGTGCCAGCACCCGGCGGGACAGGGGGCGCGACACTGAAGCTTTCTTT. Its protein is CASTRRDRGRDTEAFF.

V usage is TRBV18 and J usage is TRBJ1-5; 7 bases are shared with TRBD1. After removal of 3 bases from V and 5 bases from J, the junction contained 19 bases not matched to a gene. CDR3 length equals 19 residues. CDR1 is KGHSH and CDR2 is LQKENI in the germline V gene. The CDR3: CASSPDAPGHGQGDQPQHF. CDR3 DNA sequence: TGTGCCAGCTCACCGGACGCACCGGGACACGGTCAGGGGGATCAGCCCCAGCATTTT.

The V call is TRBV7-2, the J call TRBJ1-2; 9 nucleotides match TRBD1. V trimming: 8 bases; J trimming: 4 bases; junction bases outside the gene matches: 8. The germline V gene encodes CDR1 SGHTA and CDR2 FQGNSA. This CDR3 is 14 amino acids long. The CDR3 DNA follows: TGTGCCAGCTCCGGACAGGGGCCGTTCTATGGCTACACCTTC. It specifies CASSGQGPFYGYTF. Looking up the rest from reference TRBV7-2 and TRBJ1-2 gives the full variable domain: GAGVSQSPSNKVTEKGKDVELRCDPISGHTALYWYRQSLGQGLEFLIYFQGNSAPDKSGLPSDRFSAERTGGSVSTLTIQRTQQEDSAVYLCASSGQGPFYGYTFGSGTRLTVV.

The CDR3 loop is CASSWTANTYEQYF. Here the CDR3 DNA reads TGTGCCAGCAGTTGGACAGCCAACACCTACGAGCAGTACTTC. The chain carries TRBV27 and TRBJ2-7; weak D call: TRBD1 (6 bases). Germline V gives CDR1 MNHEY, CDR2 SMNVEV (reference sequence). The CDR3 has 14 residues. The V end lost 4 bases, the J end lost 2 bases, and 12 bases lay between the germline ends.

The V gene is TRBV2, the J gene TRBJ1-2; TRBD1 agrees at 8 bases. This CDR3 spans 15 amino acids. J gave up 6 bases and V 1 base, and 7 bases lay outside the gene matches. Germline V gives CDR1 SNHLY, CDR2 FYNNEI. The DNA for the CDR3 is TGTGCCAGCAGTGAAGGTCTGGCAGGGGGCGATGGCTACACCTTC. Amino acid sequence: CASSEGLAGGDGYTF.

The genes are TRBV9 and TRBJ1-1; possibly TRBD1 for D (5 bases). Germline V lookup: CDR1 SGDLS, CDR2 YYNGEE. The CDR3 sequence is 11 residues long. The V and J ends lost 3 bases and 11 bases respectively, with 11 bases between them. This CDR3 reads CASSGPGGAFF. CDR3 bases: TGTGCCAGCAGCGGCCCGGGGGGGGCTTTCTTT.

The sample holds a few counts of this clone. The rearrangement joins TRBV6-1 to TRBJ1-1, with D possibly matching TRBD1 (5 bases). V lost 8 bases to trimming and J lost 2 bases, with 18 bases between them. Per the germline V gene, CDR1 is MNHNS and CDR2 is SASEGT. The CDR3 is made up of 15 amino acids. CDR3: CASGVAGWGNTEAFF. The DNA of the CDR3 is TGTGCCAGCGGAGTCGCAGGGTGGGGCAACACTGAAGCTTTCTTT.

The V call is TRBV7-8, the J call TRBJ1-3; D is possibly TRBD1 (5 bases). Deletions cut 4 bases from V and 4 bases from J, with 14 bases between. Germline loops: CDR1 SGHVS, CDR2 FQNEAQ. This CDR3 has 15 residues. For the CDR3, the DNA is TGTGCCAGCAGCTCCCAGGGTTTCTCGGGAAACACCATATATTTT. Translation: CASSSQGFSGNTIYF.

This clone was counted between two and nine times. The chain joins TRBV4-3 to TRBJ2-7; 7 nucleotides line up with TRBD2. The CDR3 is 15 residues long. V lost 1 base, J lost 1 base, and 4 bases stayed unmatched. Germline CDR1 LGHNA, CDR2 YSLEER. As DNA, the CDR3 is TGCGCCAGCAGCCAAGTGTCACTAGCGTCCTACGAGCAGTACTTC. Protein sequence: CASSQVSLASYEQYF.

This chain connects TRBV20-1 to TRBJ2-7, with 7 bases that match TRBD1. There are 11 residues in the CDR3. Germline CDR1 reads DFQATT; CDR2 reads SNEGSKA (reference sequence). This chain's CDR3 is CRAGTDYEQYF. Here the CDR3 DNA reads TGCAGGGCCGGGACAGACTACGAGCAGTACTTC.

The chain carries TRBV5-1 and TRBJ1-2; possibly TRBD1 for D (6 bases). V dropped 4 bases and J dropped 4 bases, with 23 bases sitting between them. Germline CDR1 SGHRS, CDR2 YFSETQ. CDR3 length equals 17 residues. The chain's CDR3 is CASSPGRGAPQPYGYTF. The CDR3 nucleotides read TGCGCCAGCAGCCCGGGACGGGGGGCTCCCCAACCCTATGGCTACACCTTC.

V usage is TRBV7-8 and J usage is TRBJ2-5, with D possibly matching TRBD1 (6 bases). The assigned J gene may be wrong: the sequence end matches TRBJ2-7 better. The germline V gene has CDR1 SGHVS and CDR2 FQNEAQ. CDR3 length equals 17 residues. CDR3 in DNA: TGTGCCAGCAGCCCCCGGGGTGGCAGCCGAGGGGGTTACGAGCAGTACTTC. It is translated as CASSPRGGSRGGYEQYF.

The table lists this clone with a count of one. V and J are TRBV9 and TRBJ1-1; D is unresolved. Germline CDR1 and CDR2: SGDLS and YYNGEE. The V gene lost 0 bases and the J gene lost 1 base, with 7 bases spanning the gap. The CDR3 spans 14 residues. CDR3 loop: CASSVAPKNTEAFF. The CDR3 nucleotides read TGTGCCAGCAGCGTAGCCCCAAAGAACACTGAAGCTTTCTTT.

This clone was detected a few times. The rearrangement uses TRBV7-8 and TRBJ1-5; 9 bases line up with TRBD1. Germline lookup yields CDR1 SGHVS and CDR2 FQNEAQ. With V trimmed by 5 bases and J by 6 bases, 8 bases remained unmatched. The CDR3 has 15 amino acids. The CDR3 region is CASSTWTGVSQPQHF. Written as DNA, the CDR3 is TGTGCCAGCAGCACCTGGACAGGGGTGAGTCAGCCCCAGCATTTT.

The chain uses TRBV5-1 and TRBJ1-2, with D possibly being TRBD1 (5 bases). Trimming cost V 4 bases and J 7 bases, with 14 bases left between them. The CDR3 is 13 residues long. The V gene's germline CDR1 is SGHRS and CDR2 YFSETQ. The CDR3 DNA is TGCGCCAGCAGCGTTCAGGGTAACGGTGGCTACACCTTC. This translates into CASSVQGNGGYTF.

CDR3 DNA: TGCGCCAGCAGCCTACGACAGGACACGGGGGATACGCAGTATTTT. It codes for CASSLRQDTGDTQYF. J is TRBJ2-3 and V is TRBV5-1, with D possibly matching TRBD1 (6 bases). The CDR3 contains 15 residues. Trimming stripped 4 bases from V and 6 bases from J, with 18 bases between. The germline gives CDR1 SGHRS, CDR2 YFSETQ.

The rearrangement uses TRBV4-3 and TRBJ1-1, with a tentative D call TRBD1 (5 bases). CDR3 size: 14 residues. Trimming left V 1 base short and J 6 bases short, with 12 bases between. The V gene's germline CDR1 is LGHNA and CDR2 YSLEER. CDR3 protein: CASSQAQGRAEAFF. In nucleotides, the CDR3 is TGCGCCAGCAGCCAAGCCCAGGGCCGGGCTGAAGCTTTCTTT.

In its sample, this clone was seen once. The chain has TRBV6-5 and TRBJ1-2; no reliable D call. CDR3 size: 14 residues. The V gene lost 7 bases and the J gene lost 2 bases, with 14 bases spanning the gap. CDR1 and CDR2 from the germline V gene are MNHEY and SVGAGI. The CDR3 region has the DNA TGTGCCAGCATCCCCCGGTTAACGAACTATGGCTACACCTTC. Its translation is CASIPRLTNYGYTF.

This clone was seen only once. The chain recombines TRBV6-5 with TRBJ2-5; 8 positions match TRBD1. After removal of 2 bases from V and 5 bases from J, the junction contained 7 bases not matched to a gene. The CDR3 is made up of 15 amino acids. CDR1 is MNHEY and CDR2 is SVGAGI in the germline V gene. Here the CDR3 DNA reads TGTGCCAGCAGTTACACCCAGGGGGCCGGGGAGACCCAGTACTTC. Translation: CASSYTQGAGETQYF.

The rearrangement uses TRBV10-3 and TRBJ1-1; 7 bases fit TRBD1. The CDR3 is 13 residues long. Germline-derived CDR1 and CDR2 are ENHRY and SYGVKD. The ends lost 8 bases at V and 1 base at J; junction bases unmatched: 4. The CDR3 DNA reads TGTGCCATCCGGGACAGCAAGAACACTGAAGCTTTCTTT. It specifies CAIRDSKNTEAFF.